These T cell receptor beta chains were read from a single sample in a study of blood T cell repertoires in COVID-19. Here immunoSEQ multiplex PCR was the method, and the copy in TCRdb shows in-frame clones only, minus some. The table includes 170,000 or so clones, 70% to 90% detected once. The sequencing input was peripheral blood. These receptors all come from a man between 18 and 29 years old who had recovered from COVID-19. Each CDR3 is given with its conserved first and last residue. The order of the fields is V gene, D gene, J gene, clone size, CDR3 DNA, CDR3 protein. D genes are given only for firm matches. The size of a clone is reported for some rows only, either as once, few or many, or as a class for expanded clones.

TRBV6-2/TRBV6-3	TRBD2	TRBJ2-7	-	TGTGCCAGCAGTACCCCCCTAGCGGGCCCCTACGAGCAGTACTTC	CASSTPLAGPYEQYF
TRBV24-1	TRBD1	TRBJ2-1	few	TGTGCCACCAGGGGGGGAGGAGGGACAGGGGACAATGAGCAGTTCTTC	CATRGGGGTGDNEQFF
TRBV30	-	TRBJ1-1	-	TGTGCCTGGAGTCGCAGGGTGGGAACTGAAGCTTTCTTT	CAWSRRVGTEAFF
TRBV4-1	-	TRBJ1-6	-	TGCGCCAGCAGCCAACTGCTGACGGGATTAAGCTCACCCCTCCACTTT	CASSQLLTGLSSPLHF
TRBV14	-	TRBJ2-3	-	TGTGCCAGCAGCCAAGAACCTAGTCTCTCAGATACGCAGTATTTT	CASSQEPSLSDTQYF
TRBV14	-	TRBJ2-1	-	TGTGCCAGCAGCCCCTTAGGCGGGAATGAGCAGTTCTTC	CASSPLGGNEQFF
TRBV13	TRBD1	TRBJ1-2	-	TGTGCCAGCAGGAAATCCGGGACAGGGGGGAACTATGGCTACACCTTC	CASRKSGTGGNYGYTF
TRBV7-2	-	TRBJ1-2	-	TGTGCCAGCAGCCCCCGCGGGGTCTTCCTAGGTTACACCTTC	CASSPRGVFLGYTF
TRBV29-1	TRBD1	TRBJ2-7	-	TGCGGCGTTAAGGGGGCGATGGACGAGCAGTACTTC	CGVKGAMDEQYF
TRBV7-3	TRBD2	TRBJ2-1	-	TGTGCCAGCAGCGCCCTAGCGGGACGGGATGAGCAGTTCTTC	CASSALAGRDEQFF
TRBV2	-	TRBJ2-2	-	TGTGCCAGCAAATCGACAGTTATCACCGGGGAGCTGTTTTTT	CASKSTVITGELFF
TRBV5-1	-	TRBJ2-6	-	TGCGCCAGCAGCTTGGGGGCAGCTATTTCCTCTGGGGCCAACGTCCTGACTTTC	CASSLGAAISSGANVLTF
TRBV2	TRBD1	TRBJ2-3	-	TGTGCCAGCAGTGAGAGACAGGGGGTAGCAGATACGCAGTATTTT	CASSERQGVADTQYF
TRBV10-3	TRBD1	TRBJ1-2	-	TGTGCCATCAGTGACCTGGGGGGGACAGGGTATGGCTACACCTTC	CAISDLGGTGYGYTF
TRBV4-3	TRBD1	TRBJ1-2	-	TGCGCCAGCAGACAGGATTACAGGGGGACAGATGGCTACACCTTC	CASRQDYRGTDGYTF
TRBV5-1	TRBD1	TRBJ2-2	-	TGCGCCAGCAGCTCCGGACAGGGGGCGACCGGGGAGCTGTTTTTT	CASSSGQGATGELFF
TRBV10-1	-	TRBJ2-1	-	TGCGCCAGCAGTGAGCTTTCCGGACTCCTCGAAGCCAATGAGCAGTTCTTC	CASSELSGLLEANEQFF
TRBV27	-	TRBJ1-1	once	TGTGCCAGCAGTTCCAGGATGTACACTGAAGCTTTCTTT	CASSSRMYTEAFF
TRBV27	TRBD1	TRBJ1-6	-	TGTGCCAGCAGGTCCGGGACAGCCTATAATTCACCCCTCCACTTT	CASRSGTAYNSPLHF
TRBV10-3	-	TRBJ2-1	-	TGTGCCATACAGCCCGAAACTGGAGGGTATGAGCAGTTCTTC	CAIQPETGGYEQFF
TRBV6-5	-	TRBJ2-2	-	TGTGCCAGCAGTTACCCGCCGGGACATCGGTTTGGGGAGCTGTTTTTT	CASSYPPGHRFGELFF
TRBV5-8	-	TRBJ1-2	-	TGTGCCAGCAGCCTTGACACTTTTAACTATGGCTACACCTTC	CASSLDTFNYGYTF
TRBV2	TRBD1	TRBJ2-2	-	TGTGCCAGCAGTGCGAGACAGGGTGCCGGGGAGCTGTTTTTT	CASSARQGAGELFF
TRBV6-5	-	TRBJ1-5	-	TGTGCCAGCAGTTACTCGGACACCAATCAGCCCCAGCATTTT	CASSYSDTNQPQHF
TRBV6-5	-	TRBJ2-3	once	TGTGCCAGCCGAACTAGCCGGGACTTCACAGATACGCAGTATTTT	CASRTSRDFTDTQYF
TRBV18	-	TRBJ1-1	-	TGTGCCAGCTCCCTCGACAAGAACACTGAAGCTTTCTTT	CASSLDKNTEAFF
TRBV7-9	TRBD1	TRBJ1-4	-	TGTGCCAGCAGCCCGACAGGGATTAAACTGTTTTTT	CASSPTGIKLFF
TRBV6-2/TRBV6-3	-	TRBJ2-7	-	TGTGCCAGCAGTTACTCCCGAGGCTCCTACGAGCAGTACTTC	CASSYSRGSYEQYF
TRBV23-1	TRBD1	TRBJ2-1	-	TGCGCCAGCAGTCAACGGCTTCTACCGGACAGGGAGTTCTTC	CASSQRLLPDREFF
TRBV27	TRBD1	TRBJ1-1	-	TGTGCCAGCAGTTTAGGGACAGGGATGGCCACTGAAGCTTTCTTT	CASSLGTGMATEAFF
TRBV2	TRBD2	TRBJ2-5	-	TGTGCTGCAGGGCGGGAGTACCAAGAGACCCAGTACTTC	CAAGREYQETQYF
TRBV5-1	-	TRBJ2-5	-	TGCGCCAGCAGCTTGGAAGAGGGGACCCAGTACTTC	CASSLEEGTQYF
TRBV19	TRBD1	TRBJ2-2	-	TGTGCCAGTATTGGGGACAGGGAGAACACCGGGGAGCTGTTTTTT	CASIGDRENTGELFF
TRBV5-6	-	TRBJ1-1	-	TGTGCCAGCAGCTTGGGTCGGGGCACTGAAGCTTTCTTT	CASSLGRGTEAFF
TRBV5-4	TRBD2	TRBJ2-2	-	TGTGCCAGCAGCCCTCGGGGGGGGAACACCGGGGAGCTGTTTTTT	CASSPRGGNTGELFF
TRBV7-3	-	TRBJ2-2	few	TGTGCCAGCAGCTTATCCGGTTCGAACACCGGGGAGCTGTTTTTT	CASSLSGSNTGELFF
TRBV5-8	-	TRBJ1-6	-	TGTGCCAGCAGCTTTGGGCAGAATTCACCCCTCCACTTT	CASSFGQNSPLHF
TRBV18	-	TRBJ1-2	-	TGTGCCAGCTCACCACCGACGACGGACACCTATGGCTACACCTTC	CASSPPTTDTYGYTF
TRBV9	-	TRBJ2-3	-	TGTGCCAGCAGCACTGGAGGGAGACTCATCACAGATACGCAGTATTTT	CASSTGGRLITDTQYF
TRBV2	TRBD2	TRBJ2-1	-	TGTGCCAGCAGTGAAGGGAGCGGGAGAGCCTATGAGCAGTTCTTC	CASSEGSGRAYEQFF
TRBV6-5	-	TRBJ1-1	-	TGTGCCAGCAGTCGCACCGAGGATACTGAAGCTTTCTTT	CASSRTEDTEAFF
TRBV10-3	-	TRBJ1-2	-	TGTGCCATCAGTCTTACAGGGCATGGCTACACCTTC	CAISLTGHGYTF
TRBV15	-	TRBJ1-4	-	TGTGCCACCAGCAGAGATCTAGTTGAAAAACTGTTTTTT	CATSRDLVEKLFF
TRBV6-5	-	TRBJ1-4	once	TGTGCCAGCAGCCCGGAGTGGGCTAATGAAAAACTGTTTTTT	CASSPEWANEKLFF
TRBV6-5	TRBD2	TRBJ2-5	once	TGTGCCAGCAGTTACTCGCTAGCGGGGGACCAAGAGACCCAGTACTTC	CASSYSLAGDQETQYF